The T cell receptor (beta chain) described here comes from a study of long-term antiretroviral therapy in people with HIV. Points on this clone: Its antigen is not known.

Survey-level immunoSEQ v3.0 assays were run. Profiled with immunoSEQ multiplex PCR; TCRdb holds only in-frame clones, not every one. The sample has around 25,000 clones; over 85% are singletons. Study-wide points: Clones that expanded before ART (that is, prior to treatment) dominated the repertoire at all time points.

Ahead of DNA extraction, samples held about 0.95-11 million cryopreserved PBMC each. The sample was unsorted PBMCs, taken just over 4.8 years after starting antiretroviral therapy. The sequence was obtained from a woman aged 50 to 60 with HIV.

The CDR3 spells CATRAGDGTDTQYF. In DNA, the CDR3 is TGTGCCACCAGAGCGGGAGATGGCACAGATACGCAGTATTTT. The chain uses TRBV2 and TRBJ2-3, with TRBD2 matching over 8 bases. V shed 10 bases and J 1 base; nucleotides not matched to a gene: 7. Germline CDR1 reads SNHLY; CDR2 reads FYNNEI. This CDR3 spans 14 amino acids.